This T cell receptor beta chain was identified in a study of T-cell reconstitution after alpha-beta-depleted transplantation in children. The study's findings and limits: Alpha-beta T cells about two months after transplant reportedly derived from several hundred expanded graft clones. Surviving recipient T cells and thymic progenitors produced the high day-60 TCRbeta diversity seen in some patients. T-cell numbers and diversity one year post-transplant derived largely from freshly generated T cells.

Germline CDR1 reads SGHRS; CDR2 reads YFSETQ. Trimming took off 4 bases at V and 4 bases at J, with 12 bases between the two ends. The CDR3 contains 15 residues. Ten or more counts support this clonotype. Its antigen is currently unknown. TCRbeta library preparation incorporated unique molecular identifiers. TCRdb redid the calling of the PCR reads with MiXCR, one entry per CDR3 protein. The sample contains about 260,000 distinct CDR3 sequences, just under 8.5% of which appear only once. The sample here was PBMCs, mostly from graft donor cells, taken 180 days after TCRalphabeta/CD19-depleted stem cell transplant. The chain recombines TRBV5-1 with TRBJ2-6; TRBD1 is a possible D gene (6 bases). This clonotype was sampled from a male patient younger than 18 who had a stem cell transplant for acute lymphoblastic leukemia, so the T cells may come from the graft donor. CDR3 residues: CASSRAGAGANVLTF. The CDR3 nucleotides are TGCGCCAGCAGCCGCGCAGGGGCCGGGGCCAACGTCCTGACTTTC.